This T cell receptor beta chain was identified during a study of T cells in narcolepsy. About the study: Patients with NT1 or NT2 and healthy control donors were enrolled. Study-level points and caveats: HCRT-specific and TRIB2-specific autoreactive clonotypes appeared among same-patient CSF and blood CD4+ clonotypes. In some patient and control memory CD4+ samples, autoreactive clones were absent. Autoreactive clonotypes reportedly recurred in blood of same and different patients, not controls.

Sequenced by immunoSEQ multiplex PCR; TCRdb stores in-frame clones only, minus some. The sample comprises about 17,000 clones, 80% to 90% of which are singletons, and approximately 0.7% rests with the top ten. Notes on this clone: Its antigen is currently unknown.

Trimming removed 4 bases at V and 1 base at J, with 17 bases between. This CDR3 region has 16 residues. Germline CDR1 reads SEHNR; CDR2 reads FQNEAQ (reference sequence). The V call is TRBV7-9, the J call TRBJ2-7; the D gene is possibly TRBD1 (6 bases). Sample: memory (CD45RA-) CD4+ T cells from blood. The TCR comes from a human donor in good health. This CDR3 is CASSSSWGPKSYEQYF. For the CDR3, the DNA is TGTGCCAGCAGCTCAAGCTGGGGGCCTAAGTCCTACGAGCAGTACTTC.